The entry below gives a single T cell receptor beta chain sequence along with its context. The antigen remains unidentified. The CDR3 runs 14 residues. V lost 1 base to trimming and J lost 4 bases, with 10 bases between them. Per germline, CDR1 SGHDN and CDR2 FVKESK. TCR beta VDJ and CDR3 were profiled, and genomic DNA was the template. A single record per CDR3 protein comes from TCRdb applying MiXCR to the reads. The sample has roughly 500,000 distinct CDR3 sequences, about a third seen once. The record originates from a study of CD8+CD57+ T cells in acquired aplastic anemia. Study at large: Sorted CD4+ and CD8+ cells gave a mean 3.2 ug DNA, range about 0.17 to 27.4 ug.

For sequencing, patients were chosen who had shown expansion of CD8+CD57+ cells by flow cytometry. Study findings and constraints: Patient and control CD8+ Simpson's diversity was not significantly different.

This chain links TRBV14 with TRBJ1-1; possibly TRBD1 for D (5 bases). Sequencing was carried out using sorted CD4+, CD8+, or CD8+CD57+ T cells (not recorded which) from PBMCs. The clonotype was recovered from a human donor with aplastic anemia. CDR3 sequence reads: CASSQGLGLTEAFF. The CDR3 DNA reads TGTGCCAGCAGCCAAGGTTTGGGACTCACTGAAGCTTTCTTT.